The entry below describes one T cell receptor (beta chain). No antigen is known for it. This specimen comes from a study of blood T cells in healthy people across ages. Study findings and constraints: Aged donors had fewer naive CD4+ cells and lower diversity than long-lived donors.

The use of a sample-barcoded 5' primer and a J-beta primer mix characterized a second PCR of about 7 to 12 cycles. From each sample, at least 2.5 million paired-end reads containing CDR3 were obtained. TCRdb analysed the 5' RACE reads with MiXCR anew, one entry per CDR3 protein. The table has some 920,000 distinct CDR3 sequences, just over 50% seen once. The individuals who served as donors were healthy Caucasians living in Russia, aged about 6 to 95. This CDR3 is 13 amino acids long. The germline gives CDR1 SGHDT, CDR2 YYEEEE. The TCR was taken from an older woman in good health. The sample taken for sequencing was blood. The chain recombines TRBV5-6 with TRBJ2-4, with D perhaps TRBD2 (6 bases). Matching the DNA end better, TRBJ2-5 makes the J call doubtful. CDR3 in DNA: TGTGCCAGCAGAGGGACTCTAATGGAGACCCAGTACTTC. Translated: CASRGTLMETQYF.